The rows below give T cell receptor beta chains drawn from one sample of a study of identical twins. One entry per CDR3 protein, called by TCRdb with MiXCR from the 5' RACE reads. The table lists under 300,000 distinct CDR3 sequences, approximately 12% of them singletons. These same data were also listed under a study on yellow fever vaccine responses in identical twins.

Sequenced input: memory (CD45RO+) T cells sorted from blood. The receptor set was obtained from a woman between 18 and 29 years old in good health. CDR3s include the opening cysteine and the closing phenylalanine or tryptophan. The D gene is left open where the match is weak. Only part of the rows carry a size: once, few, many, or a class if the clone is expanded.

size	J	V	D	CDR3	DNA
many	TRBJ2-6	TRBV7-3	-	CASSSRLNSGANVLTF	TGTGCCAGCAGCTCCCGACTCAACTCTGGGGCCAACGTCCTGACTTTC
many	TRBJ2-3	TRBV28	-	CASNYRTDTQYF	TGTGCCAGCAATTACCGGACAGATACGCAGTATTTT
-	TRBJ2-3	TRBV27	TRBD2	CASSRSGGGGDTQYF	TGTGCCAGCAGCCGTAGCGGGGGTGGAGGAGATACGCAGTATTTT
-	TRBJ2-7	TRBV20-1	-	CSASERGREQYF	TGCAGTGCTAGTGAGAGAGGGAGGGAGCAGTACTTC
-	TRBJ1-1	TRBV3-1	TRBD1	CASSLRQGGKVNTEAFF	TGTGCCAGCAGCCTTCGACAGGGAGGCAAGGTGAACACTGAAGCTTTCTTT
-	TRBJ2-5	TRBV20-1	-	CSVMEMETQYF	TGCAGTGTGATGGAAATGGAGACCCAGTACTTC
few	TRBJ1-1	TRBV20-1	-	CSASRGASEAFF	TGCAGTGCTAGTAGGGGGGCATCTGAAGCTTTCTTT
-	TRBJ2-2	TRBV5-5	-	CASSLEGSRTGELFF	TGTGCCAGCAGCTTGGAGGGATCCCGCACCGGGGAGCTGTTTTTT
-	TRBJ2-1	TRBV6-2/TRBV6-3	TRBD2	CASSHLTGGRASYNEQFF	TGTGCCAGCAGCCACCTAACGGGCGGGAGGGCCTCCTACAATGAGCAGTTCTTC
many	TRBJ1-2	TRBV28	-	CASSLESGRTLRGYTF	TGTGCCAGCAGTTTAGAGAGTGGACGGACTCTCCGCGGCTACACCTTC
-	TRBJ2-1	TRBV20-1	-	CSASPRDGVLEQFF	TGCAGTGCTAGTCCCAGGGATGGGGTCCTTGAGCAGTTCTTC